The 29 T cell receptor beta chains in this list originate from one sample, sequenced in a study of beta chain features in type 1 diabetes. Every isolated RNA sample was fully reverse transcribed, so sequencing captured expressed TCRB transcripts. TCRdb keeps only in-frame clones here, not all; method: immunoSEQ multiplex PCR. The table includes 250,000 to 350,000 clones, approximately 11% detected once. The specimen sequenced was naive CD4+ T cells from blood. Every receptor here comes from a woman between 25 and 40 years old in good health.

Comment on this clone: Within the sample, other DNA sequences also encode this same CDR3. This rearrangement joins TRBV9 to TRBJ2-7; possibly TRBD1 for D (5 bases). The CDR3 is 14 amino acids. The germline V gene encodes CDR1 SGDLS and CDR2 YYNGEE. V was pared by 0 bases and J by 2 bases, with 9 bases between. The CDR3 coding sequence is TGTGCCAGCAGCGTAGGAACAGGAACCTACGAGCAGTACTTC. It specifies CASSVGTGTYEQYF.

CDR3 bases: TGTGCCAGCAGCTTGGGTCCTTCAGATACGCAGTATTTT. It translates to CASSLGPSDTQYF. The chain is built from TRBV5-6 and TRBJ2-3; D gene unclear. V was trimmed by 0 bases and J by 4 bases, leaving 6 bases between them. The germline V gene has CDR1 SGHDT and CDR2 YYEEEE. This CDR3 is built from 13 residues.

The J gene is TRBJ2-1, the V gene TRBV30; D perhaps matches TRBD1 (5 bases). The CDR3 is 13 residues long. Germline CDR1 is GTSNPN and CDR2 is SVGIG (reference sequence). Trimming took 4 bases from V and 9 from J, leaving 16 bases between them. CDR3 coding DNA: TGTGCCTGGACAGCCAATCAGGGCAGTGAGCAGTTCTTC. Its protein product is CAWTANQGSEQFF. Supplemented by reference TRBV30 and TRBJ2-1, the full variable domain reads SQTIHQWPATLVQPVGSPLSLECTVEGTSNPNLYWYRQAAGRGLQLLFYSVGIGQISSEVPQNLSASRPQDRQFILSSKKLLLSDSGFYLCAWTANQGSEQFFGPGTRLTVL.

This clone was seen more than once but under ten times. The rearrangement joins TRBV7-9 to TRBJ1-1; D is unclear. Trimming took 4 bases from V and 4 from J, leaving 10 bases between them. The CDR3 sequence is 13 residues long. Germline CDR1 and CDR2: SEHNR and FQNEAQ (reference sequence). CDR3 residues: CASSSKRSTEAFF. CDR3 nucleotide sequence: TGTGCCAGCAGCTCCAAGAGGAGCACTGAAGCTTTCTTT.

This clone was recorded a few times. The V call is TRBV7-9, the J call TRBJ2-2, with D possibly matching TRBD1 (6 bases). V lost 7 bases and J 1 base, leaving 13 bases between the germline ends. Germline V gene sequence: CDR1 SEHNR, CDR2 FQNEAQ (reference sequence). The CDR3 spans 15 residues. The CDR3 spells CASTGELQNTGELFF. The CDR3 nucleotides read TGTGCCAGCACAGGGGAACTTCAGAACACCGGGGAGCTGTTTTTT.

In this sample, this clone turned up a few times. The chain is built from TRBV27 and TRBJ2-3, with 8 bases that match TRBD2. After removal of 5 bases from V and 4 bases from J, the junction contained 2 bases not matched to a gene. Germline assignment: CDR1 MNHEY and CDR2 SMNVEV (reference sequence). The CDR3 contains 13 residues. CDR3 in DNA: TGTGCCAGCAGTCAGCGGGAGCCAGATACGCAGTATTTT. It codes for CASSQREPDTQYF.

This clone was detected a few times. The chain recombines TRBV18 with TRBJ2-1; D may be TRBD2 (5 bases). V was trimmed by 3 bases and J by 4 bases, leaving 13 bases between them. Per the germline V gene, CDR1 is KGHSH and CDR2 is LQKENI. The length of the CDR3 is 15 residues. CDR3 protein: CASSPHRELYNEQFF. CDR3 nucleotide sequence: TGTGCCAGCTCACCCCACCGGGAATTATACAATGAGCAGTTCTTC.

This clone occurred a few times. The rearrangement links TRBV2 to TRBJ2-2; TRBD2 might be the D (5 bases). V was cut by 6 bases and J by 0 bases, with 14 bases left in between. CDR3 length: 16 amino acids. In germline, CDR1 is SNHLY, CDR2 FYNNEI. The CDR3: CASSELGLTNTGELFF. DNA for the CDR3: TGTGCCAGCAGCGAACTAGGACTGACGAACACCGGGGAGCTGTTTTTT.

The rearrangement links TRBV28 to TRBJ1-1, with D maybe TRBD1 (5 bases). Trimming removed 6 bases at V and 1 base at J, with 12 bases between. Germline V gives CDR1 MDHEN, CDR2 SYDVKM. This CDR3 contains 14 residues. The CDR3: CASSPLGGNTEAFF. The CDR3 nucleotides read TGTGCCAGCAGCCCACTCGGGGGGAACACTGAAGCTTTCTTT.

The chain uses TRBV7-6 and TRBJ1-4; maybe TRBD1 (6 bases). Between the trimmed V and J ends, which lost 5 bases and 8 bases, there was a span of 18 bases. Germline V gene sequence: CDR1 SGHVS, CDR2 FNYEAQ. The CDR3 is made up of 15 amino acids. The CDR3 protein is CASSPQTGGSEKLFF. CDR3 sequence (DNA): TGTGCCAGCAGCCCGCAGACAGGAGGTTCCGAAAAACTGTTTTTT.

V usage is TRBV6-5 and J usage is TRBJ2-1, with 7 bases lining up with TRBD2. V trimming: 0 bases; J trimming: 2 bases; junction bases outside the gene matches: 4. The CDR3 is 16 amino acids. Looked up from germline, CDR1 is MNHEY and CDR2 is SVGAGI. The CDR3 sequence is CASSYSSLAAYNEQFF. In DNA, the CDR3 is TGTGCCAGCAGTTACTCGAGCCTAGCGGCCTACAATGAGCAGTTCTTC.

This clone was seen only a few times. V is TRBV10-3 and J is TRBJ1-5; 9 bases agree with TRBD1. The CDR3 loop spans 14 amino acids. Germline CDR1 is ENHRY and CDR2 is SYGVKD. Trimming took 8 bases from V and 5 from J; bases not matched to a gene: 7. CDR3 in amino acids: CAIGSGTGHQPQHF. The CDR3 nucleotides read TGTGCCATCGGGTCCGGGACAGGGCATCAGCCCCAGCATTTT.

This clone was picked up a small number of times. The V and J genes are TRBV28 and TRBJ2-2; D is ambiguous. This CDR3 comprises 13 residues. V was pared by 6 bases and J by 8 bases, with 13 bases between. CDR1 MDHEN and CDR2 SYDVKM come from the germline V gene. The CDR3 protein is CASSLIRAGELFF. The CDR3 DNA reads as TGTGCCAGCAGCTTAATCCGCGCTGGGGAGCTGTTTTTT.

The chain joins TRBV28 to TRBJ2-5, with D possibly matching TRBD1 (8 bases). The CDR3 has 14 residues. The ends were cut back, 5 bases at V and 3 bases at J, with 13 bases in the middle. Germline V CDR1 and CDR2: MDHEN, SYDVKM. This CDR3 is CASSRTGGEETQYF. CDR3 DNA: TGTGCCAGCAGTCGTACAGGGGGGGAAGAGACCCAGTACTTC.

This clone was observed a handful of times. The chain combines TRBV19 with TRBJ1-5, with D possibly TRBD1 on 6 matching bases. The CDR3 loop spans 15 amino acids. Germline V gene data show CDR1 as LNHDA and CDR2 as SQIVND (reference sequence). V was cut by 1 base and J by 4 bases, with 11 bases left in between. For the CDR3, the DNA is TGTGCCAGTAGTATAGCAGCAGGGGAGAATCAGCCCCAGCATTTT. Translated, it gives CASSIAAGENQPQHF.

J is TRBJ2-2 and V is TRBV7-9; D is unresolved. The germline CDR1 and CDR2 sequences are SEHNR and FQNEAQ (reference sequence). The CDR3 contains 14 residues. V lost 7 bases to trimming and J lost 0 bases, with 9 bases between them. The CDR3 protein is CASTVTANTGELFF. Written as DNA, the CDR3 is TGTGCCAGCACGGTAACTGCGAACACCGGGGAGCTGTTTTTT.

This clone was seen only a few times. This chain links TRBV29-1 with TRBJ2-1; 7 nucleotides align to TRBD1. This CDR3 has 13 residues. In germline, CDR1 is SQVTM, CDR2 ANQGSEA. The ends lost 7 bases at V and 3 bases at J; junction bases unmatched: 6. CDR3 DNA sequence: TGCAGCGGCTCACAGGGGTTCTACAATGAGCAGTTCTTC. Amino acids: CSGSQGFYNEQFF.

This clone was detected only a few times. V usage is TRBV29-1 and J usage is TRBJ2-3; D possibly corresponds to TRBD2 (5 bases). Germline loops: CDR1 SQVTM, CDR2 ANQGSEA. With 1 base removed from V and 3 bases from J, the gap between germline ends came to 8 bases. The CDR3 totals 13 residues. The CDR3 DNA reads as TGCAGCGTTGAAGCTTCGGGGACAGATACGCAGTATTTT. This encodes CSVEASGTDTQYF.

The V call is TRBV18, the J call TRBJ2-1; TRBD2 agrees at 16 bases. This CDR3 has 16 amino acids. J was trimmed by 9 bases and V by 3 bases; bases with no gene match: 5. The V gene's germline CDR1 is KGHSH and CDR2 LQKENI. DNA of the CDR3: TGTGCCAGCTCACCCGGGACTAGCGGGAGGGCCCTTGAGCAGTTCTTC. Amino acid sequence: CASSPGTSGRALEQFF.

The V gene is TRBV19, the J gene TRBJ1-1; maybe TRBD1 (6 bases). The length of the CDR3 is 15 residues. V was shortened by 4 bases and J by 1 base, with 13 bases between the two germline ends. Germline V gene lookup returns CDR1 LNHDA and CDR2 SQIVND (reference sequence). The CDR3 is CASSTTGRRNTEAFF. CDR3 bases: TGTGCCAGTAGTACAACAGGGAGAAGGAACACTGAAGCTTTCTTT.

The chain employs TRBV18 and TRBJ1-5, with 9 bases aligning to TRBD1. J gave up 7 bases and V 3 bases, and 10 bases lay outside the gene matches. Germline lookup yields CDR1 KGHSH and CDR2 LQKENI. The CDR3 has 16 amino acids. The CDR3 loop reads CASSPQSDGQGQPQHF. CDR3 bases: TGTGCCAGCTCACCTCAATCTGACGGACAGGGGCAGCCCCAGCATTTT. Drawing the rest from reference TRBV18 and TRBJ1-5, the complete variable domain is NAGVMQNPRHLVRRRGQEARLRCSPMKGHSHVYWYRQLPEEGLKFMVYLQKENIIDESGMPKERFSAEFPKEGPSILRIQQVVRGDSAAYFCASSPQSDGQGQPQHFGDGTRLSIL.

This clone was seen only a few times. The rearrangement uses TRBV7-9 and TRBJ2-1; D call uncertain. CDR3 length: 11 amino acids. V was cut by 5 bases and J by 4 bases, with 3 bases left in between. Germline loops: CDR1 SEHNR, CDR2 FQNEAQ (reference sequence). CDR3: CASSEYNEQFF. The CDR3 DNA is TGTGCCAGCAGCGAGTACAATGAGCAGTTCTTC.

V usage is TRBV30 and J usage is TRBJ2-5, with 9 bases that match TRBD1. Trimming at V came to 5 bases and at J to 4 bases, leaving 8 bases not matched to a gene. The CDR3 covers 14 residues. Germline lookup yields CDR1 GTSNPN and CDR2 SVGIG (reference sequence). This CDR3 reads CAWEPGQGPETQYF. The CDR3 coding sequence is TGTGCCTGGGAACCGGGACAGGGTCCAGAGACCCAGTACTTC.

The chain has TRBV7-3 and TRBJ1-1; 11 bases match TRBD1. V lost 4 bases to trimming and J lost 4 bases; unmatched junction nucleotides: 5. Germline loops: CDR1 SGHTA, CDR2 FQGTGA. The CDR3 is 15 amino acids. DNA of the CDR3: TGTGCCAGCAGCTATAGCGGGACAGGGGGCACTGAAGCTTTCTTT. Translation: CASSYSGTGGTEAFF. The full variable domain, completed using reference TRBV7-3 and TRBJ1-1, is GAGVSQTPSNKVTEKGKYVELRCDPISGHTALYWYRQSLGQGPEFLIYFQGTGAADDSGLPNDRFFAVRPEGSVSTLKIQRTERGDSAVYLCASSYSGTGGTEAFFGQGTRLTVV.

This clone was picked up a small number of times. CDR3 DNA: TGTGCCAGCAGCCAAGAGGGACTAGGGAGCACAGATACGCAGTATTTT. It yields the protein CASSQEGLGSTDTQYF. The chain uses TRBV4-2 and TRBJ2-3; TRBD2 matches 8 bases. Germline-derived CDR1 and CDR2 are LGHNA and YNFKEQ. V was clipped by 0 bases and J by 0 bases; unmatched bases: 2. This CDR3 comprises 16 residues.

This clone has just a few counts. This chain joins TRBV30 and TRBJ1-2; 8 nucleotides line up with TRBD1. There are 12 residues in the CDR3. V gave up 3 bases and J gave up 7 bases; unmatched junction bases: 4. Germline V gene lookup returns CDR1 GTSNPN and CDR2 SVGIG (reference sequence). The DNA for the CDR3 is TGTGCCTGGAGGGACAGGGTGGGTGGCTACACCTTC. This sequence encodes CAWRDRVGGYTF.

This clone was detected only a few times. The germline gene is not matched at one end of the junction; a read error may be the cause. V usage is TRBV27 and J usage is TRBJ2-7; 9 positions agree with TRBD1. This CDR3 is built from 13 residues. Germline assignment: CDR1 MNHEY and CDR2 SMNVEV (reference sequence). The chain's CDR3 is CASARDRVYEQYF. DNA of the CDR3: TGTGCCAGCGCCAGGGACAGGGTCTACGAACAGTACTTC.

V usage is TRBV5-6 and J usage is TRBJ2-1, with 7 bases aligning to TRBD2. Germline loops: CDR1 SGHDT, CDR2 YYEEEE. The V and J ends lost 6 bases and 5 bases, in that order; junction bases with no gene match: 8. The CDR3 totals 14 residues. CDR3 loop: CASIDLGLDNEQFF. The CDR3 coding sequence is TGTGCCAGCATCGACCTTGGACTAGACAATGAGCAGTTCTTC.

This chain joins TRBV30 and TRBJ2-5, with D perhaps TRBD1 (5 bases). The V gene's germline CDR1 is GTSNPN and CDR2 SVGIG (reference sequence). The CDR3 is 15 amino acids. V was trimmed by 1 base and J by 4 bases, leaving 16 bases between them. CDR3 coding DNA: TGTGCCTGGAGTGCGTTAGGGGCGATACTAGAGACCCAGTACTTC. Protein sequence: CAWSALGAILETQYF. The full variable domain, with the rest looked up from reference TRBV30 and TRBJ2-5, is SQTIHQWPATLVQPVGSPLSLECTVEGTSNPNLYWYRQAAGRGLQLLFYSVGIGQISSEVPQNLSASRPQDRQFILSSKKLLLSDSGFYLCAWSALGAILETQYFGPGTRLLVL.